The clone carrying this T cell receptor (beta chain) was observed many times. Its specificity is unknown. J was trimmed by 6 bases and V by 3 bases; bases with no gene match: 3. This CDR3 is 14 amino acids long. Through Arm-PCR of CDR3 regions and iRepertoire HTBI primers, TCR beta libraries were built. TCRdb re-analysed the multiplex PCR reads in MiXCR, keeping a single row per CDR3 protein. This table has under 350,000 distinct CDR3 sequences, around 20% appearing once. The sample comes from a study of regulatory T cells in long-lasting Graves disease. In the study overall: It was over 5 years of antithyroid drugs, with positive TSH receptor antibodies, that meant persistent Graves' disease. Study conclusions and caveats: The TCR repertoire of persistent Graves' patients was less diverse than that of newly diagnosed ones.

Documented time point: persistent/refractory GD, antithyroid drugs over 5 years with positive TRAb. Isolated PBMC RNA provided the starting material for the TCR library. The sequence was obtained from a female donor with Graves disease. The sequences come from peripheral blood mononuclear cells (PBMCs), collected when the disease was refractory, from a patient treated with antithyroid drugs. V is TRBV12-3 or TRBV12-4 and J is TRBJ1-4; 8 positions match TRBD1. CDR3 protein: CASSFRQGHEKLFF. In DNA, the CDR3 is TGTGCCAGCAGTTTCCGACAGGGGCATGAAAAACTGTTTTTT.